This T cell receptor beta chain is from a study of neurological immune-mediated disorders (dated by TCRdb to 2018 to 2020). Study-level background: The study compared peripheral blood TCR-beta repertoires of HTLV-I-associated myelopathy (HAM/TSP) patients, multiple sclerosis patients and healthy controls using UMI-based sequencing. Alongside PBMC samples, the set of about 100 TCR-beta libraries contained longitudinal samples, technical triplicates, and paired CD4+ and CD8+ T-cell subsets that had been sorted. The cohort was made up of 68 subjects, consisting of some 15 HAM/TSP patients, 35 or so multiple sclerosis patients and 20 healthy controls. Study-level results and caveats: TCR clonal expansion was greatest in HAM/TSP patients and smallest in MS patients, who ranked below even healthy controls. Expanded clones from different subjects shared no identical CDR3 amino acid sequences, which suggests that TCR-beta repertoires were private in all groups.

This clonotype was counted many times. The clone's antigen remains unknown. No qualities accompany the bases; no much larger clone lies one base away. Germline trimming: 0 bases from V, 8 bases from J; junction bases outside gene matches: 7. The germline V gene gives CDR1 as ENHRY and CDR2 as SYGVKD. The CDR3 runs 16 residues from the cysteine to the phenylalanine. The read is trimmed to its CDR3 DNA, 48 bases read in frame from base 1. The healthy controls were volunteers from blood banks in Maryland, USA. For unsorted PBMC libraries, 2 million PBMCs were used after storage in RNAlater at -80 degrees C until RNA extraction. Peripheral blood was subjected to Ficoll-Hypaque density gradient centrifugation to isolate PBMCs, which were then cryopreserved in liquid nitrogen. cDNA was synthesized by template-switch 5'RACE using a primer with a 10-nucleotide random unique molecular identifier that tagged each TCR transcript. Every sequencing run covered 15-18 subjects and yielded more than 170 million TCR-beta sequences. The RNeasy kit was used to extract total RNA. The KAPA Real-time Library Amplification kit was used to amplify TCR-beta VDJ regions with primers for the TCR constant region and the 5'RACE anchor. A first PCR added sample indexes and Illumina adaptors, after which a second PCR increased the library yield. After Ampure bead purification, the roughly 650 bp TCR product was size-selected on a 2% E-gel SizeSelection system. Before pooling, library quality was checked on a Bioanalyzer, concentration was measured with Qubit, and libraries were quantified with the Kapa Library Quantification kit. Libraries were sequenced paired-end 2 x 150 bp on an Illumina HiSeq 2500. To increase sequence diversity, about 23-30% phiX was spiked into each library pool. The published analysis was carried out like this. The UMI-based MiGEC pipeline processed quality-filtered reads and removed over 75% of raw TCR sequences during error correction. IMGT germline references were used for alignment of VDJ genes, and clonotypes were defined by a unique CDR3 amino acid sequence together with V-J genes. Clonal expansion, Shannon diversity, and CDR3 relatedness (CalcPairwiseDistances, ClusterSamples) were evaluated with VDJtools, and phylogenetic trees were built with CLCbio workbench. Clones with at least 8 unique UMIs were defined as expanded, with this threshold being based on coefficient-of-variation modelling across technical triplicates. TCRdb itself trimmed the public reads at Q25 with fastp, ran MiXCR and retained productive beta chains. Entries that share a CDR3 protein sequence are merged under the most common genes and DNA. These V and J calls are TCRdb output, not the study's own analysis. The sample has 45,000 to 50,000 distinct CDR3 sequences on record, over 20% of them singletons. About 23% of the sample rests with the top ten.

The source material was PBMCs. Recombination linked TRBV10-3 to TRBJ2-1; TRBD2 lines up with 10 middle nucleotides. This clonotype was obtained from a woman aged 70 to 79 in good health. The DNA sequence follows: TGTGCCATCAGTGAGTCGGTTAGCGGGAGGATGTATGAGCAGTTCTTC. This translates into CAISESVSGRMYEQFF.